The subject of this entry is one TCR beta chain. Its antigen is undetermined. The CDR3 covers 15 residues. From germline, CDR1 is LNHDA and CDR2 SQIVND (reference sequence). V was clipped by 5 bases and J by 7 bases; unmatched bases: 10. This table comes from immunoSEQ multiplex PCR, and its TCRdb copy is limited to in-frame clones, with some not included. The sample records tens of thousands of clones, about 90% being singletons. This specimen comes from a study of a mutant IDH1 vaccine in newly diagnosed glioma. Time point defined: week 35, safety follow-up. A 20-mer mutant IDH1 peptide at 300 ug was injected subcutaneously with topical imiquimod. During weeks 1, 3, 5, 7, 11, 15, 19 and 23, patients received eight vaccinations.

This chain connects TRBV19 to TRBJ2-7, with TRBD2 matching over 11 bases. Sequences were derived from PBMCs, sampled from a glioma patient whose treatment included an IDH1 peptide vaccine. This sequence originates from a man aged 35-49 years with glioma. CDR3 loop: CASSAGTSGVSEQYF. In DNA, the CDR3 is TGTGCCAGTAGTGCTGGGACTAGCGGAGTCAGTGAGCAGTACTTC.